Here is one T cell receptor (beta chain) with its context. Original analysis: Amplifying reference gene primers gave estimates of nucleated cell counts. Clones were sequenced by immunoSEQ multiplex PCR, and TCRdb holds only the in-frame ones, with some missing. That table furnishes V, J and clone size, whereas the DNA furnished D and trimming. The sample records 300,000 to 450,000 clones, roughly 77% being singletons. Germline V CDR1 and CDR2: WSHSY, SAAADI. Trimming took off 4 bases at V and 10 bases at J, with 14 bases between the two ends. The CDR3 length is 14 residues. The data stem from a study of blood T cell repertoires in COVID-19. At the level of the study: Sites across the United States, Italy and Spain contributed samples from acute and convalescent COVID-19. T cells, B-cell-depleted T cells, or PBMCs provided the cDNA or gDNA that served as material.

The specimen was peripheral blood. The rearrangement links TRBV10-2 to TRBJ1-6; no firm D call. This sequence originates from a human donor with acute or convalescent COVID-19. The donor label of this sample is uncertain. In DNA, the CDR3 is TGCGCCAGCAGTGCGACCGTTGGAGGGTCACCCCTCCACTTT. Translated, it gives CASSATVGGSPLHF.